Shown below are 27 T cell receptor beta chains from a single sample sequenced in a study of shared clonotypes between healthy human individuals. The method was immunoSEQ multiplex PCR; TCRdb's version includes in-frame clones alone and lacks a portion of them. The sample consists of about 380,000 clones, about 96% of them appearing once. Sequencing was done on a sample of memory CD8+ T cells sorted from blood. Subset described: CD45RO+ cells pooled with CCR7-negative TemRA cells. These receptors were obtained from a man aged 30-40 years in good health.

This sequence joins TRBV6-9 and TRBJ2-3; a possible D gene is TRBD2 (7 bases). Germline CDR1 is MNHGY and CDR2 is SVAAGI. The CDR3 loop spans 13 amino acids. V dropped 9 bases and J dropped 1 base, with 11 bases sitting between them. In nucleotides, the CDR3 is TGTGCCAGGGAGGGGGGGCGCACAGATACGCAGTATTTT. Translating it yields CAREGGRTDTQYF.

The V call is TRBV5-1, the J call TRBJ2-1; the match to TRBD1 covers 9 bases. The V gene's germline CDR1 is SGHRS and CDR2 YFSETQ. The CDR3 runs 12 residues. The V gene end was trimmed by 5 bases and the J gene end by 6 bases; junction bases not matched to a gene: 0. CDR3 amino acids: CASRTGGNEQFF. The CDR3 bases are TGCGCCAGCAGGACAGGGGGCAATGAGCAGTTCTTC.

V and J are TRBV6-1 and TRBJ2-7; D unclear. Germline CDR1 and CDR2: MNHNS and SASEGT. The CDR3 has 14 residues. V was cut by 6 bases and J by 0 bases, with 12 bases left in between. CDR3 DNA sequence: TGTGCCAGCAGCGACAATGGGCGCTCCTACGAGCAGTACTTC. Its translation is CASSDNGRSYEQYF.

This chain links TRBV5-1 with TRBJ2-2, with D uncertain. V was trimmed by 6 bases and J by 3 bases, leaving 6 bases between them. Germline values: CDR1 SGHRS, CDR2 YFSETQ. The CDR3 is 12 residues long. CDR3 protein: CASTRYTGELFF. The CDR3 coding sequence is TGCGCCAGCACCAGATACACCGGGGAGCTGTTTTTT.

CDR3 in DNA: TGTGCCAGCAGTTTTAAAGGTTACGAGCAGTACTTC. This translates into CASSFKGYEQYF. The chain is built from TRBV28 and TRBJ2-7, with D unresolved. Trimming pared 3 bases from V and 4 bases from J, leaving 7 bases between. Per the germline V gene, CDR1 is MDHEN and CDR2 is SYDVKM. CDR3 length equals 12 residues.

V usage is TRBV27 and J usage is TRBJ2-7; 9 positions agree with TRBD1. The CDR3 is made up of 14 amino acids. CDR1 and CDR2 (germline): MNHEY, SMNVEV (reference sequence). V trimming: 6 bases; J trimming: 4 bases; junction bases outside the gene matches: 7. DNA for the CDR3: TGTGCCAGCAGCCACAGGGGGCGCAAGTACGAGCAGTACTTC. Protein: CASSHRGRKYEQYF.

The chain couples TRBV25-1 to TRBJ2-2, with D unclear. Per germline, CDR1 MGHDK and CDR2 SYGVNS. The V and J ends lost 1 base and 2 bases respectively, with 2 bases between them. CDR3 length: 13 amino acids. Here the CDR3 reads CASSESNTGELFF. CDR3 bases: TGTGCCAGCAGTGAATCAAACACCGGGGAGCTGTTTTTT. Drawing the rest from reference TRBV25-1 and TRBJ2-2, the complete variable domain is EADIYQTPRYLVIGTGKKITLECSQTMGHDKMYWYQQDPGMELHLIHYSYGVNSTEKGDLSSESTVSRIRTEHFPLTLESARPSHTSQYLCASSESNTGELFFGEGSRLTVL.

The chain uses TRBV5-1 and TRBJ2-5; TRBD2 matches 11 bases. After removal of 4 bases from V and 2 bases from J, the junction contained 7 bases not matched to a gene. Germline V gene lookup returns CDR1 SGHRS and CDR2 YFSETQ. This CDR3 has 16 residues. The CDR3, as DNA: TGCGCCAGCAGCCGAAAACTAGCGGGAGTACAAGAGACCCAGTACTTC. It specifies CASSRKLAGVQETQYF.

This clone showed up just once. The chain has TRBV5-6 and TRBJ2-6, with unresolved D. Germline V gene lookup returns CDR1 SGHDT and CDR2 YYEEEE. V lost 4 bases to trimming and J lost 2 bases, with 13 bases between them. The CDR3 length is 16 residues. CDR3 loop: CASSLDIRAGANVLTF. DNA for the CDR3: TGTGCCAGCAGCCTGGATATCCGGGCTGGGGCCAACGTCCTGACTTTC.

The V and J genes are TRBV5-4 and TRBJ2-5, with 10 bases identical to TRBD2. After removal of 1 base from V and 1 base from J, the junction contained 4 bases not matched to a gene. Germline V gene sequence: CDR1 SGHNT, CDR2 YYREEE (reference sequence). The CDR3 is 16 amino acids. The CDR3 reads CASSLTSSGSQETQYF. CDR3 nucleotide sequence: TGTGCCAGCAGCTTGACGTCTAGCGGGAGCCAAGAGACCCAGTACTTC. Filled out from reference TRBV5-4 and TRBJ2-5, the complete variable domain reads ETGVTQSPTHLIKTRGQQVTLRCSSQSGHNTVSWYQQALGQGPQFIFQYYREEENGRGNFPPRFSGLQFPNYSSELNVNALELDDSALYLCASSLTSSGSQETQYFGPGTRLLVL.

The chain carries TRBV6-6 and TRBJ2-1, with D possibly TRBD2 on 6 matching bases. CDR1 is MNHNY, CDR2 SVGAGI, per germline (reference sequence). CDR3 size: 11 residues. V was trimmed by 8 bases and J by 12 bases, leaving 14 bases between them. CDR3 nucleotides: TGTGCCAGCTATAGCGGCAGCGGGCAGTTCTTC. This codes for CASYSGSGQFF.

The gene calls are TRBV7-8 and TRBJ1-2; 7 positions match TRBD1. The germline CDR1 and CDR2 sequences are SGHVS and FQNEAQ. With 5 bases clipped from V and 4 bases from J, the junction kept 10 bases outside the gene matches. The CDR3 covers 15 residues. In DNA form, the CDR3 reads TGTGCCAGCAGCCACCCTTCGACAGGGACCTATGGCTACACCTTC. Translating it yields CASSHPSTGTYGYTF.

The CDR3 reads CASSFRAEPNEQFF. CDR3 in DNA: TGTGCCAGCAGCTTCCGGGCTGAACCAAATGAGCAGTTCTTC. The rearrangement joins TRBV5-4 to TRBJ2-1; D is uncertain. The V gene's germline CDR1 is SGHNT and CDR2 YYREEE (reference sequence). This CDR3 has 14 residues. V was cut by 2 bases and J by 7 bases, with 13 bases left in between. Based on the CDR3 plus reference TRBV5-4 and TRBJ2-1, the full variable domain is ETGVTQSPTHLIKTRGQQVTLRCSSQSGHNTVSWYQQALGQGPQFIFQYYREEENGRGNFPPRFSGLQFPNYSSELNVNALELDDSALYLCASSFRAEPNEQFFGPGTRLTVL.

V is TRBV11-1 and J is TRBJ2-5; possible D gene TRBD2, 6 bases. Trimming shortened V by 5 bases and J by 2 bases, and 12 bases separated the two germline ends. CDR3 length: 14 amino acids. CDR1 and CDR2 from the germline V gene are SGHAT and FQDESV (reference sequence). The CDR3 spells CASSHGTRQETQYF. CDR3 bases: TGTGCCAGCAGCCACGGGACTCGACAAGAGACCCAGTACTTC.

This clone was recorded once. V is TRBV27 and J is TRBJ2-3; 8 positions agree with TRBD2. The CDR3 length is 12 residues. V was clipped by 6 bases and J by 10 bases; unmatched bases: 6. Germline CDR1 MNHEY, CDR2 SMNVEV (reference sequence). CDR3 loop: CASSRGGRSQYF. CDR3 DNA: TGTGCCAGCAGCCGGGGCGGGAGGTCGCAGTATTTT.

The V call is TRBV11-2, the J call TRBJ2-3; tentative D call: TRBD1 (6 bases). The CDR3 loop spans 14 amino acids. Germline CDR1 and CDR2: SGHAT and FQNNGV. The V and J ends lost 2 bases and 1 base respectively, with 7 bases between them. As DNA, the CDR3 is TGTGCCAGCAGCTTATCAGGGGGCACAGATACGCAGTATTTT. Protein: CASSLSGGTDTQYF.

The rearrangement uses TRBV6-1 and TRBJ1-5, with TRBD1 as a possible D gene (6 bases). Germline V CDR1 and CDR2: MNHNS, SASEGT. The CDR3 spans 14 residues. V was pared by 6 bases and J by 7 bases, with 16 bases between. CDR3 DNA sequence: TGTGCCAGCAGCACGACAGGTCAAGGGCAGCCCCAGCATTTT. Its translation is CASSTTGQGQPQHF.

The rearrangement links TRBV29-1 to TRBJ2-3, with D uncertain. CDR1 and CDR2 from the germline V gene are SQVTM and ANQGSEA. The CDR3 runs 11 residues. The V end was cut by 8 bases, the J end by 1 base, with 7 bases between. The CDR3 is CSSDRTDTQYF. The CDR3 nucleotides read TGCAGCTCTGACCGCACAGATACGCAGTATTTT.

This rearrangement joins TRBV15 to TRBJ2-5; TRBD2 is a possible D gene (5 bases). CDR1 and CDR2 (germline): LNHNV, YYDKDF (reference sequence). The CDR3 totals 15 residues. Trimming took off 0 bases at V and 5 bases at J, with 13 bases between the two ends. The CDR3 loop is CATSRDGVNGETQYF. The CDR3 DNA follows: TGTGCCACCAGCAGAGACGGGGTTAACGGGGAGACCCAGTACTTC.

This chain connects TRBV27 to TRBJ2-7; D may be TRBD1 (6 bases). From germline, CDR1 is MNHEY and CDR2 SMNVEV (reference sequence). V was pared by 8 bases and J by 1 base, with 12 bases between. This CDR3 region has 13 residues. Here the CDR3 DNA reads TGTGCCAGCGGTCTACAGGGATCCTACGAGCAGTACTTC. It is translated as CASGLQGSYEQYF.

This chain links TRBV7-6 with TRBJ2-1, with D perhaps matching TRBD1 or TRBD2 (5 bases each). The CDR3 is made up of 15 amino acids. With 5 bases removed from V and 1 base from J, the gap between germline ends came to 12 bases. The germline CDR1 and CDR2 sequences are SGHVS and FNYEAQ. DNA of the CDR3: TGTGCCAGCAGCCCCTGGGGCGGGTCCTACAATGAGCAGTTCTTC. Its translation is CASSPWGGSYNEQFF.

This clone is a singleton in its sample. The chain uses TRBV6-5 and TRBJ2-1; 8 bases are shared with TRBD2. Germline CDR1 and CDR2: MNHEY and SVGAGI. This CDR3 is built from 15 residues. V lost 3 bases and J lost 0; bases outside the gene matches: 1. For the CDR3, the DNA is TGTGCCAGCAGTTATGGGACTAGCTCCTACAATGAGCAGTTCTTC. It specifies CASSYGTSSYNEQFF.

The J gene is TRBJ2-5, the V gene TRBV6-1, with a possible D match to TRBD1 (6 bases). CDR1 is MNHNS and CDR2 is SASEGT in the germline V gene. The ends were cut back, 1 base at V and 3 bases at J, with 9 bases in the middle. The CDR3 runs 14 residues. In DNA, the CDR3 is TGTGCCAGCAGTGAAGGGACAGTTAAAGAGACCCAGTACTTC. This gives the protein CASSEGTVKETQYF.

The rearrangement joins TRBV27 to TRBJ2-7; D uncertain. Germline CDR1 MNHEY, CDR2 SMNVEV (reference sequence). The V end lost 5 bases, the J end lost 7 bases, and 27 bases lay between the germline ends. This CDR3 has 17 amino acids. CDR3 protein: CASSPRAGHNYLWEQYF. The CDR3 DNA sequence: TGTGCCAGCAGTCCAAGGGCCGGGCATAACTATCTTTGGGAGCAGTACTTC.

This rearrangement joins TRBV20-1 to TRBJ2-7, with 7 bases that match TRBD2. CDR1 DFQATT and CDR2 SNEGSKA come from the germline V gene (reference sequence). CDR3 length equals 11 residues. Germline trimming cut 6 bases from V and 3 bases from J; bases unmatched to any gene: 2. CDR3 in amino acids: CSAWTSYEQYF. CDR3 DNA: TGCAGTGCCTGGACTAGCTACGAGCAGTACTTC.

The CDR3 DNA reads as TGTGCCAGCAGCTTGAGCGGGTCATACAATGAGCAGTTCTTC. Translating it yields CASSLSGSYNEQFF. The chain uses TRBV7-6 and TRBJ2-1; TRBD2 might be the D (6 bases). CDR3 length equals 14 residues. Germline V gene data show CDR1 as SGHVS and CDR2 as FNYEAQ. Trimming left V 3 bases short and J 4 bases short, with 10 bases between. Combining the CDR3 with reference TRBV7-6 and TRBJ2-1 gives the whole variable domain GAGVSQSPRYKVTKRGQDVALRCDPISGHVSLYWYRQALGQGPEFLTYFNYEAQQDKSGLPNDRFSAERPEGSISTLTIQRTEQRDSAMYRCASSLSGSYNEQFFGPGTRLTVL.

The gene calls are TRBV28 and TRBJ2-7; no reliable D call. CDR3 length: 15 residues. Germline CDR1 is MDHEN and CDR2 is SYDVKM. The V end lost 2 bases, the J end lost 5 bases, and 16 bases lay between the germline ends. CDR3 loop: CASSLTRAVGHEQYF. CDR3 nucleotides: TGTGCCAGCAGTTTAACTCGCGCAGTCGGACACGAGCAGTACTTC.